The 22 T cell receptor beta chains listed next were all sequenced from one sample in a study of cytotoxic CD8 clonotypes in ibrutinib-treated CLL. The repertoire was sequenced with immunoSEQ multiplex PCR; TCRdb's copy has only in-frame clones and lacks some. The table has roughly 58,000 clones, approximately 50% seen once. The material was PBMCs, obtained at disease progression, from a patient treated with ibrutinib. The receptors originated from a human donor with chronic lymphocytic leukemia.

V and J are TRBV13 and TRBJ2-3; no clear D gene. Germline-derived CDR1 and CDR2 are PRHDT and FYEKMQ (reference sequence). V lost 0 bases to trimming and J lost 3 bases, with 1 base between them. This CDR3 is built from 12 residues. The CDR3 DNA follows: TGTGCCAGCAGCTTAGGAACAGATACGCAGTATTTT. Protein product: CASSLGTDTQYF.

The chain couples TRBV6-6 to TRBJ1-2, with TRBD1 matching over 8 bases. Germline CDR1 and CDR2: MNHNY and SVGAGI (reference sequence). Germline trimming cut 4 bases from V and 4 bases from J; bases unmatched to any gene: 11. This CDR3 region has 16 residues. The CDR3 is CASSSTLQGAGYGYTF. Written as DNA, the CDR3 is TGTGCCAGCAGTTCAACCCTTCAGGGGGCGGGCTATGGCTACACCTTC.

The chain carries TRBV7-3 and TRBJ2-1, with D perhaps matching TRBD2 (6 bases). Germline V lookup: CDR1 SGHTA, CDR2 FQGTGA. V was cut by 4 bases and J by 3 bases, with 16 bases left in between. The CDR3 is 16 amino acids. CDR3 loop: CASSSSGQGGYNEQFF. CDR3 sequence (DNA): TGTGCCAGCAGCTCCTCCGGGCAGGGAGGCTACAATGAGCAGTTCTTC.

The chain joins TRBV2 to TRBJ1-1; D not resolved. Germline assignment: CDR1 SNHLY and CDR2 FYNNEI. V lost 7 bases, J lost 0 bases, and 15 bases lay in between. This CDR3 is 15 amino acids long. The DNA of the CDR3 is TGTGCCAGCACCCCTTTTGGCAGTATGAACACTGAAGCTTTCTTT. Its protein product is CASTPFGSMNTEAFF.

The sample holds a few counts of this clone. CDR3 coding DNA: TGTGCCAGCAGACGACAGGGGGCCCCCTACGAGCAGTACTTC. Protein: CASRRQGAPYEQYF. The chain joins TRBV27 to TRBJ2-7; 10 positions agree with TRBD1. Germline V gives CDR1 MNHEY, CDR2 SMNVEV (reference sequence). With 6 bases clipped from V and 2 bases from J, the junction kept 4 bases outside the gene matches. The CDR3 extends over 14 amino acids.

V gene TRBV28 combines with J gene TRBJ1-2; D unresolved. CDR3 length equals 11 residues. Trimming removed 4 bases from V and 6 bases from J, with 6 bases in between. Germline CDR1 reads MDHEN; CDR2 reads SYDVKM. DNA for the CDR3: TGTGCCAGCAGTTCAACGGATGGCTACACCTTC. It is translated as CASSSTDGYTF.

This clone was counted a single time. The V call is TRBV27, the J call TRBJ2-3, with TRBD2 identical over 10 bases. The J segment lost 5 bases and the V segment lost 7 bases, leaving 12 bases of the junction unmatched. In germline, CDR1 is MNHEY, CDR2 SMNVEV (reference sequence). This CDR3 is built from 16 residues. The CDR3 coding sequence is TGTGCCAGCAAGGTCGATAGCGGGAGGTTAGGAGATACGCAGTATTTT. Its translation: CASKVDSGRLGDTQYF.

This chain connects TRBV14 to TRBJ2-5; D call uncertain. Germline V lookup: CDR1 SGHDN, CDR2 FVKESK. Trimming took off 2 bases at V and 5 bases at J, with 18 bases between the two ends. This CDR3 comprises 16 residues. The CDR3 spells CASSQFAGTLGETQYF. The CDR3 DNA reads as TGTGCCAGCAGCCAATTTGCCGGCACCCTGGGGGAGACCCAGTACTTC.

This rearrangement joins TRBV2 to TRBJ2-3; 10 nucleotides match TRBD2. This CDR3 is 17 amino acids long. From germline, CDR1 is SNHLY and CDR2 FYNNEI. The junction had 10 bases not matched to a gene; V was cut back by 6 bases and J by 1 base. CDR3 sequence: CASRLVAGGLGTDTQYF. CDR3 nucleotide sequence: TGTGCCAGCAGGCTGGTAGCGGGAGGTTTGGGCACAGATACGCAGTATTTT. The complete variable domain, with remaining parts taken from reference TRBV2 and TRBJ2-3, reads EPEVTQTPSHQVTQMGQEVILRCVPISNHLYFYWYRQILGQKVEFLVSFYNNEISEKSEIFDDQFSVERPDGSNFTLKIRSTKLEDSAMYFCASRLVAGGLGTDTQYFGPGTRLTVL.

The V gene is TRBV28, the J gene TRBJ1-4; D is uncertain. The CDR3 consists of 12 residues. Trimming left V 8 bases short and J 3 bases short, with 7 bases between. Per the germline V gene, CDR1 is MDHEN and CDR2 is SYDVKM. In DNA, the CDR3 is TGTGCCAGCCGCAGACCTAATGAAAAACTGTTTTTT. As protein: CASRRPNEKLFF.

This chain uses TRBV5-1 with TRBJ1-1; no clear D gene. CDR1 SGHRS and CDR2 YFSETQ come from the germline V gene. The CDR3 length is 13 residues. The V end was cut by 2 bases, the J end by 4 bases, with 9 bases between. The CDR3 DNA is TGCGCCAGCAGCTTCGATAAGAGCACTGAAGCTTTCTTT. This translates into CASSFDKSTEAFF.

There are a few counts of this clone. This chain connects TRBV30 to TRBJ1-2; 9 nucleotides line up with TRBD1. J was trimmed by 7 bases and V by 2 bases; bases with no gene match: 11. This CDR3 comprises 15 residues. CDR1 and CDR2 (germline): GTSNPN, SVGIG (reference sequence). CDR3 protein: CAWSTKTGQGFGYTF. Written as DNA, the CDR3 is TGTGCCTGGAGTACCAAAACGGGACAGGGATTTGGCTACACCTTC.

There are a few counts of this clone. V gene TRBV5-5 combines with J gene TRBJ2-7; 10 bases map to TRBD1. The CDR3 extends over 14 amino acids. Germline CDR1 is SGHKS and CDR2 is YYEKEE (reference sequence). V was pared by 4 bases and J by 9 bases, with 10 bases of the junction left unmatched. CDR3 region: CASSGGTGVYMQYF. The CDR3 nucleotides read TGTGCCAGCAGCGGAGGGACAGGGGTTTATATGCAGTACTTC.

The CDR3 DNA is TGTGCCAGCAGCCGTCAACAGGGGCCCTCCTACGAGCAGTACTTC. It encodes CASSRQQGPSYEQYF. The rearrangement joins TRBV7-2 to TRBJ2-7, with 7 positions matching TRBD1. CDR3 length: 15 residues. After removal of 5 bases from V and 0 bases from J, the junction contained 7 bases not matched to a gene. The V gene's germline CDR1 is SGHTA and CDR2 FQGNSA.

The genes are TRBV5-6 and TRBJ2-2; D is possibly TRBD2 (5 bases). Germline V gives CDR1 SGHDT, CDR2 YYEEEE. V was shortened by 4 bases and J by 6 bases, with 25 bases between the two germline ends. This CDR3 has 18 residues. The CDR3 region is CASSPTLRESTGAGELFF. The CDR3 coding sequence is TGTGCCAGCAGCCCAACTCTTAGGGAGTCGACTGGGGCCGGGGAGCTGTTTTTT.

This clone was detected a few times. This chain joins TRBV29-1 and TRBJ2-3, with TRBD1 identical over 7 bases. Germline CDR1 reads SQVTM; CDR2 reads ANQGSEA. V dropped 6 bases and J dropped 0; count of bases not matched to a gene: 9. The CDR3 has 15 residues. CDR3 amino acids: CSVSGDSRSTDTQYF. The CDR3, as DNA: TGCAGCGTGAGTGGGGACAGCCGAAGCACAGATACGCAGTATTTT.

This chain joins TRBV11-2 and TRBJ1-3; D unclear. With 7 bases removed from V and 0 bases from J, the gap between germline ends came to 13 bases. In germline, CDR1 is SGHAT, CDR2 FQNNGV. The CDR3 totals 15 residues. CDR3 nucleotide sequence: TGTGCCAGCACCCAAGGCCTGGGCTCTGGAAACACCATATATTTT. This translates into CASTQGLGSGNTIYF.

This chain links TRBV4-3 with TRBJ2-3; D unresolved. From germline, CDR1 is LGHNA and CDR2 YSLEER. Trimming shortened V by 0 bases and J by 0 bases, and 13 bases separated the two germline ends. The CDR3 extends over 17 amino acids. CDR3 in amino acids: CASSQELTGTSTDTQYF. For the CDR3, the DNA is TGCGCCAGCAGCCAAGAGTTAACGGGCACTAGCACAGATACGCAGTATTTT.

Written as DNA, the CDR3 is TGTGCCAGCAGTAAGGGACGTTCCTACGAGCAGTACTTC. Amino acids: CASSKGRSYEQYF. The chain links TRBV2 to TRBJ2-7, with D possibly called TRBD1 or TRBD2 (5 bases each). The CDR3 is 13 amino acids. V was clipped by 5 bases and J by 1 base, with 9 bases between them. Germline values: CDR1 SNHLY, CDR2 FYNNEI.

This clone appeared a few times. The rearrangement joins TRBV4-1 to TRBJ2-5, with unresolved D. The CDR3 sequence is 13 residues long. CDR1 and CDR2 from the germline V gene are MGHRA and YSYEKL. V was shortened by 3 bases and J by 0 bases, with 5 bases between the two germline ends. The CDR3 loop reads CASSHLYQETQYF. CDR3 nucleotide sequence: TGCGCCAGCAGCCACCTGTACCAAGAGACCCAGTACTTC.

CDR3 DNA: TGTGCCAGCAGTGCCAGACTAGCGGGGGCTCACAATGAGCAGTTCTTC. Amino acids: CASSARLAGAHNEQFF. This chain uses TRBV6-4 with TRBJ2-1, with 12 bases that match TRBD2. The V gene end was trimmed by 4 bases and the J gene end by 5 bases; junction bases not matched to a gene: 6. Germline V CDR1 and CDR2: MRHNA, SNTAGT. The CDR3 is made up of 16 amino acids.

V is TRBV15 and J is TRBJ1-2, with TRBD1 matching 7 bases. Germline V gene sequence: CDR1 LNHNV, CDR2 YYDKDF (reference sequence). The CDR3 is made up of 12 amino acids. The V segment lost 2 bases and the J segment 8 bases; nucleotides outside the gene matches: 2. CDR3 in amino acids: CATSRQGEGYTF. In DNA, the CDR3 is TGTGCCACCAGCAGACAGGGGGAAGGCTACACCTTC.